A single sample is the source of the 14 T cell receptor beta chains below, sequenced in a study of neoadjuvant anti-PD-1 for oral cavity cancer. Specified time point: after neoadjuvant nivolumab, at surgical resection. Sequencing used immunoSEQ multiplex PCR; TCRdb keeps in-frame clones, though not all of them. The profile shows 40,000 to 50,000 clones, 65% to 80% of them singletons. This specimen consisted of PBMCs, obtained after nivolumab (anti-PD-1) treatment. Receptor source: a person aged 40 to 85 with oral cavity squamous cell carcinoma.

This clone was seen a single time. The V and J genes are TRBV5-1 and TRBJ1-2; 11 bases fit TRBD1. Per germline, CDR1 SGHRS and CDR2 YFSETQ. V lost 0 bases and J lost 7; bases outside the gene matches: 2. The CDR3 has 14 amino acids. DNA for the CDR3: TGCGCCAGCAGCTTGGCTGGGACAGGGGGTGGCTACACCTTC. Its translation is CASSLAGTGGGYTF.

For the CDR3, the DNA is TGTGCCAGCAGCTTCAGGGGGGCTAGCGCCTCCTACGAGCAGTACTTC. It codes for CASSFRGASASYEQYF. The rearrangement joins TRBV7-2 to TRBJ2-7, with a possible D match to TRBD1 (7 bases). This CDR3 contains 16 residues. Trimming took off 3 bases at V and 0 bases at J, with 15 bases between the two ends. The V gene's germline CDR1 is SGHTA and CDR2 FQGNSA.

This clone was counted once. This chain connects TRBV19 to TRBJ2-3; TRBD1 or TRBD2 may be the D gene (5 bases each). The CDR3 has 14 amino acids. The germline gives CDR1 LNHDA, CDR2 SQIVND (reference sequence). V shed 7 bases and J shed 2 bases, with 13 bases lying between them. The CDR3 DNA sequence: TGTGCCAGTACGAACCAGGGACCCACAGATACGCAGTATTTT. As protein: CASTNQGPTDTQYF. The full variable domain, in which reference TRBV19 and TRBJ2-3 provide the parts outside the CDR3, is DGGITQSPKYLFRKEGQNVTLSCEQNLNHDAMYWYRQDPGQGLRLIYYSQIVNDFQKGDIAEGYSVSREKKESFPLTVTSAQKNPTAFYLCASTNQGPTDTQYFGPGTRLTVL.

CDR3 sequence: CASRSSYRSSYNEQFF. In DNA, the CDR3 is TGTGCCAGCAGATCATCCTATCGAAGCTCCTACAATGAGCAGTTCTTC. The rearrangement uses TRBV7-2 and TRBJ2-1, with D unresolved. CDR1 is SGHTA and CDR2 is FQGNSA in the germline V gene. Trimming left V 6 bases short and J 0 bases short, with 15 bases between. The CDR3 runs to 16 residues.

The chain recombines TRBV6-5 with TRBJ2-1, with TRBD1 matching 7 bases. From germline, CDR1 is MNHEY and CDR2 SVGAGI. The CDR3 totals 16 residues. V gave up 0 bases and J gave up 8 bases; unmatched junction bases: 10. In nucleotides, the CDR3 is TGTGCCAGCAGTTACTCGATGGGGACAGTTTCCCATGAGCAGTTCTTC. Translation: CASSYSMGTVSHEQFF.

This clone was observed a handful of times. The chain recombines TRBV6-4 with TRBJ1-5; the D gene is possibly TRBD1 (6 bases). The germline V and J ends were trimmed by 6 bases and 6 bases, with 12 bases remaining between them. CDR1 is MRHNA, CDR2 SNTAGT, per germline. This CDR3 spans 13 amino acids. DNA of the CDR3: TGTGCCAGCAGCCAGACAGGTACTCAGCCCCAGCATTTT. Its translation is CASSQTGTQPQHF.

This clone was counted a few times. The rearrangement uses TRBV19 and TRBJ2-1, with 12 bases fitting TRBD1. CDR3 length equals 16 residues. V gave up 4 bases and J gave up 9 bases; unmatched junction bases: 10. Germline CDR1 LNHDA, CDR2 SQIVND (reference sequence). CDR3 in amino acids: CASSTIKGQGAGEQFF. The CDR3 nucleotides read TGTGCCAGTAGTACCATCAAGGGACAGGGGGCAGGTGAGCAGTTCTTC.

This chain links TRBV5-1 with TRBJ1-1; 9 bases align to TRBD1. Germline V gene data show CDR1 as SGHRS and CDR2 as YFSETQ. V shed 0 bases, J shed 1 base, and the junction held 4 bases outside the gene matches. This CDR3 is 16 amino acids long. The CDR3 sequence: CASSLGLGQGNTEAFF. CDR3 coding DNA: TGCGCCAGCAGCTTGGGTTTGGGACAGGGGAACACTGAAGCTTTCTTT.

This clone has just one count. The J gene is TRBJ1-1, the V gene TRBV7-9, with D perhaps TRBD1 (6 bases). The V and J ends lost 0 bases and 1 base respectively, with 21 bases between them. The CDR3 is made up of 19 amino acids. Looked up from germline, CDR1 is SEHNR and CDR2 is FQNEAQ (reference sequence). CDR3 DNA sequence: TGTGCCAGCAGCTTAGCCAACAGGGCAGGAATCCTCCGGAACACTGAAGCTTTCTTT. Translated, it gives CASSLANRAGILRNTEAFF.

This clone was recorded only once. V is TRBV4-1 and J is TRBJ1-1, with 7 bases fitting TRBD1. J was trimmed by 1 base and V by 5 bases; bases with no gene match: 13. CDR1 MGHRA and CDR2 YSYEKL come from the germline V gene. CDR3 size: 17 residues. This CDR3 is CASSAGRGPGTNTEAFF. In nucleotides, the CDR3 is TGCGCCAGCAGCGCGGGGAGGGGGCCGGGGACGAACACTGAAGCTTTCTTT.

The V and J genes are TRBV6-1 and TRBJ2-3, with 7 nucleotides matching TRBD1. V dropped 6 bases and J dropped 3; count of bases not matched to a gene: 6. The CDR3 has 14 amino acids. Germline CDR1 is MNHNS and CDR2 is SASEGT. CDR3 residues: CASRERGRTDTQYF. CDR3 sequence (DNA): TGTGCCAGCAGAGAGAGGGGGCGAACAGATACGCAGTATTTT.

The rearrangement joins TRBV7-3 to TRBJ2-7; 9 positions agree with TRBD2. The germline V gene has CDR1 SGHTA and CDR2 FQGTGA. J was trimmed by 9 bases and V by 3 bases; bases with no gene match: 9. This CDR3 spans 14 amino acids. The CDR3 coding sequence is TGTGCCAGCAGCTTCGAGGGGCGGGAGGGCCCGCAGTACTTC. Amino acid sequence: CASSFEGREGPQYF.

CDR3 in DNA: TGCGCCAGCAGCTCGATTGGGTCAAGGTATTTT. It yields the protein CASSSIGSRYF. The chain joins TRBV5-1 to TRBJ2-3, with D unresolved. Germline V gives CDR1 SGHRS, CDR2 YFSETQ. CDR3 length: 11 residues. V lost 3 bases to trimming and J lost 14 bases, with 13 bases between them.

This chain uses TRBV19 with TRBJ1-3; D remains ambiguous. The CDR3 is 12 amino acids. Trimming cost V 11 bases and J 0 bases, with 8 bases left between them. The germline gives CDR1 LNHDA, CDR2 SQIVND (reference sequence). DNA of the CDR3: TGTGCCTCGAGCCTCTCTGGAAACACCATATATTTT. It specifies CASSLSGNTIYF.